One sample yielded the 10 T cell receptor beta chains listed below, sequenced in a study of siplizumab effects on memory and regulatory T cells. The protocol was immunoSEQ multiplex PCR, while the TCRdb copy is restricted to in-frame clones and leaves out a portion. The data hold about 94,000 clones, with around 94% observed a single time. The sequencing sample was made of non-Treg CD4+ T cells sorted from blood. All receptors derive from a human donor in good health.

The chain joins TRBV5-1 to TRBJ2-5, with no clear D. The CDR3 contains 12 residues. Germline loops: CDR1 SGHRS, CDR2 YFSETQ. V was clipped by 4 bases and J by 4 bases, with 8 bases between them. The CDR3 sequence: CASSPDGETQYF. The CDR3 DNA reads TGCGCCAGCAGCCCGGACGGAGAGACCCAGTACTTC.

The rearrangement uses TRBV9 and TRBJ1-6, with D perhaps TRBD1 (5 bases). Trimming took off 0 bases at V and 8 bases at J, with 12 bases between the two ends. The germline V gene has CDR1 SGDLS and CDR2 YYNGEE. The CDR3 consists of 15 residues. The CDR3 DNA sequence: TGTGCCAGCAGCGTAGGGACAAGATCTTATTCACCCCTCCACTTT. It translates to CASSVGTRSYSPLHF.

The rearrangement uses TRBV10-1 and TRBJ2-5; 7 positions match TRBD2. Germline V gene data show CDR1 as WNHNN and CDR2 as SYGVQD (reference sequence). The CDR3 spans 14 residues. V lost 6 bases, J lost 3 bases, and 7 bases stayed unmatched. The CDR3 loop reads CASSAGLAEETQYF. The CDR3 nucleotides are TGCGCCAGCAGCGCTGGGCTAGCGGAAGAGACCCAGTACTTC.

The V and J genes are TRBV29-1 and TRBJ1-1, with 9 bases matching TRBD1. The trim removed 4 bases at V and 3 bases at J, leaving 3 bases unmatched. Germline CDR1 is SQVTM and CDR2 is ANQGSEA. There are 13 residues in the CDR3. The CDR3 nucleotides are TGCAGCGTTGCGGGACAGGGATACACTGAAGCTTTCTTT. Its protein is CSVAGQGYTEAFF.

The V and J genes are TRBV7-9 and TRBJ1-1; a weak D match, TRBD1 (6 bases). V was trimmed by 6 bases and J by 1 base, leaving 9 bases between them. This CDR3 region has 13 residues. CDR1 and CDR2 (germline): SEHNR, FQNEAQ (reference sequence). DNA of the CDR3: TGTGCCAGCAGTAACAGGGAGAACACTGAAGCTTTCTTT. Protein sequence: CASSNRENTEAFF.

The chain employs TRBV30 and TRBJ1-3, with no clear D. The CDR3 has 14 residues. Germline V CDR1 and CDR2: GTSNPN, SVGIG (reference sequence). The V end lost 2 bases, the J end lost 0 bases, and 8 bases lay between the germline ends. CDR3 residues: CAWSTGNSGNTIYF. CDR3 DNA sequence: TGTGCCTGGAGTACGGGGAACTCTGGAAACACCATATATTTT.

The chain links TRBV10-3 to TRBJ2-5; 7 bases are shared with TRBD2. CDR1 is ENHRY, CDR2 SYGVKD, per germline. The CDR3 has 14 amino acids. The ends lost 7 bases at V and 5 bases at J; junction bases unmatched: 10. CDR3 DNA sequence: TGTGCCATCAAAAAGGGAACTAGCGATGAGACCCAGTACTTC. Translated: CAIKKGTSDETQYF.

This chain links TRBV4-3 with TRBJ2-3; 8 positions match TRBD2. The CDR3 spans 16 residues. Germline loops: CDR1 LGHNA, CDR2 YSLEER. With 0 bases clipped from V and 5 bases from J, the junction kept 7 bases outside the gene matches. This CDR3 is CASSQDFGRGVDTQYF. DNA for the CDR3: TGCGCCAGCAGCCAAGATTTCGGGAGGGGGGTAGATACGCAGTATTTT.

The V gene is TRBV5-1, the J gene TRBJ1-1; D perhaps matches TRBD1 (5 bases). The ends were cut back, 4 bases at V and 2 bases at J, with 15 bases in the middle. CDR3 length: 15 amino acids. Germline CDR1 and CDR2: SGHRS and YFSETQ. The CDR3 loop is CASSRDSSGNTEAFF. CDR3 coding DNA: TGCGCCAGCAGCCGAGACAGTTCTGGTAACACTGAAGCTTTCTTT. Complete variable domain (other parts from reference TRBV5-1 and TRBJ1-1): KAGVTQTPRYLIKTRGQQVTLSCSPISGHRSVSWYQQTPGQGLQFLFEYFSETQRNKGNFPGRFSGRQFSNSRSEMNVSTLELGDSALYLCASSRDSSGNTEAFFGQGTRLTVV.

The rearrangement uses TRBV7-8 and TRBJ1-1; no clear D gene. V gave up 2 bases and J gave up 4 bases, with 11 bases separating them. Germline-derived CDR1 and CDR2 are SGHVS and FQNEAQ. This CDR3 is built from 14 residues. The chain's CDR3 is CASSLFTSATEAFF. Here the CDR3 DNA reads TGTGCCAGCAGCTTATTTACCTCCGCCACTGAAGCTTTCTTT.